This paragraph reports one T cell receptor beta chain. The data are from a study of shared clonotypes between healthy human individuals. Measured with immunoSEQ multiplex PCR; TCRdb has only the in-frame clones, and not every one. This table holds 2 million to 3 million clones, 93% found once. Trimming took 7 bases from V and 6 from J; bases not matched to a gene: 6. This CDR3 comprises 12 residues. Germline V gene data show CDR1 as MDHEN and CDR2 as SYDVKM. Both subsets, CD45RA+ naive and CD45RA-negative memory, were split from the CD4+ cells. The source is a man younger than 35 in good health. Some clones in this sample may be carry-over from other donors' samples. V usage is TRBV28 and J usage is TRBJ2-7, with TRBD2 identical over 7 bases. The sample was naive CD4+ T cells from PBMCs. Noted subset: CD45RA+ positively selected. The CDR3 sequence: CASTREGPEQYF. The CDR3 coding sequence is TGTGCCAGCACGAGGGAGGGACCCGAGCAGTACTTC.